Shown below are 29 T cell receptor beta chains from a single sample sequenced in a study of vaccination and CD4 T cells after COVID-19. As to treatment: approximately nine-day PBMC culture with coronavirus spike peptide pools or control peptides (ViraFEST assay). The Oncomine TCR Beta short-read assay was what sequenced the DNA obtained from cultured CD4+ T cells. One entry per CDR3 protein, called by TCRdb with MiXCR from the PCR reads. Of roughly 15,000 distinct CDR3 sequences in the sample, around 30% are singletons; the top ten hold around 20%. These receptors have no identified antigens. The sequencing sample was made of cultured CD4+ T cells from blood. The source of these receptors is a human donor with COVID-19.

This clonotype was detected only a few times. This chain links TRBV27 with TRBJ1-1, with D tentatively TRBD1 (6 bases). V was clipped by 2 bases and J by 4 bases, with 11 bases between them. The CDR3 covers 14 residues. The germline V gene has CDR1 MNHEY and CDR2 SMNVEV (reference sequence). CDR3 sequence (DNA): TGTGCCAGCAGTTTAGTGGGGGGCGGCACTGAAGCTTTCTTT. Translation: CASSLVGGGTEAFF.

The sample holds a few counts of this clonotype. This chain joins TRBV10-1 and TRBJ1-5, with D uncertain. CDR3 length: 17 residues. CDR1 and CDR2 from the germline V gene are WNHNN and SYGVQD (reference sequence). Between the trimmed V and J ends, which lost 9 bases and 1 base, there was a span of 22 bases. The CDR3 DNA reads TGCGCCAGTCATTGCAGTGACGGTGGTGCAAGCAATCAGCCCCAGCATTTT. Its translation: CASHCSDGGASNQPQHF.

The chain combines TRBV9 with TRBJ2-5, with TRBD1 matching 8 bases. Trimming removed 0 bases from V and 3 bases from J; junction bases left unmatched: 1. The CDR3 totals 14 residues. Germline loops: CDR1 SGDLS, CDR2 YYNGEE. This chain's CDR3 is CASSVAGGEETQYF. CDR3 sequence (DNA): TGTGCCAGCAGCGTAGCAGGGGGCGAAGAGACCCAGTACTTC. The full variable domain, in which reference TRBV9 and TRBJ2-5 provide the parts outside the CDR3, is DSGVTQTPKHLITATGQRVTLRCSPRSGDLSVYWYQQSLDQGLQFLIQYYNGEERAKGNILERFSAQQFPDLHSELNLSSLELGDSALYFCASSVAGGEETQYFGPGTRLLVL.

This CDR3 reads CASKGQGPNIQYF. The CDR3 bases are TGTGCCAGCAAGGGACAGGGACCAAACATTCAGTACTTC. The chain employs TRBV6-1 and TRBJ2-4; 9 positions match TRBD1. The germline gives CDR1 MNHNS, CDR2 SASEGT. The CDR3 is 13 amino acids. Unmatched junction bases numbered 4, after V lost 7 bases and J lost 6 bases.

This chain joins TRBV10-2 and TRBJ2-7; 7 positions match TRBD2. Germline CDR1 WSHSY, CDR2 SAAADI. V lost 5 bases and J lost 0; bases outside the gene matches: 4. This CDR3 contains 14 residues. The CDR3 loop is CASSLTGGSYEQYF. The CDR3 DNA reads TGCGCCAGCAGTTTAACGGGGGGCTCCTACGAGCAGTACTTC.

The chain couples TRBV15 to TRBJ2-3; 10 bases agree with TRBD1. This CDR3 is built from 14 residues. V was pared by 3 bases and J by 6 bases, with 3 bases of the junction left unmatched. Germline CDR1 is LNHNV and CDR2 is YYDKDF (reference sequence). CDR3 in DNA: TGTGCCACCAGCAGGACAGGGGGCTCGGATACGCAGTATTTT. It is translated as CATSRTGGSDTQYF.

V and J are TRBV27 and TRBJ1-2; 9 positions agree with TRBD1. Germline V gene data show CDR1 as MNHEY and CDR2 as SMNVEV (reference sequence). J was trimmed by 9 bases and V by 5 bases; bases with no gene match: 13. This CDR3 region has 15 residues. CDR3 loop: CASSRWTGEVVSYTF. The CDR3 nucleotides read TGTGCCAGCAGTCGCTGGACAGGGGAAGTCGTTAGCTACACCTTC.

Relative to its sample, this clonotype is medium-sized. The chain uses TRBV15 and TRBJ1-2; the match to TRBD1 covers 9 bases. J was trimmed by 7 bases and V by 3 bases; bases with no gene match: 12. This CDR3 is built from 16 residues. CDR1 and CDR2 (germline): LNHNV, YYDKDF (reference sequence). The CDR3 DNA sequence: TGTGCCACCAGCAGGGGATTAGACAGGGGGGAAGCTGGCTACACCTTC. Translated: CATSRGLDRGEAGYTF.

The chain recombines TRBV6-4 with TRBJ2-1; 8 positions agree with TRBD2. V shed 4 bases, J shed 4 bases, and the junction held 6 bases outside the gene matches. Germline lookup yields CDR1 MRHNA and CDR2 SNTAGT. The CDR3 totals 15 residues. CDR3 DNA sequence: TGTGCCAGCAGTGTACGGGGGGGGCCTTACAATGAGCAGTTCTTC. As protein: CASSVRGGPYNEQFF.

This rearrangement joins TRBV20-1 to TRBJ2-1; 8 nucleotides align to TRBD2. Trimming at V came to 3 bases and at J to 4 bases, leaving 2 bases not matched to a gene. Germline-derived CDR1 and CDR2 are DFQATT and SNEGSKA (reference sequence). The CDR3 covers 13 residues. CDR3 region: CSARAGGYNEQFF. CDR3 nucleotide sequence: TGCAGTGCTAGGGCGGGGGGATACAATGAGCAGTTCTTC.

The J gene is TRBJ2-2, the V gene TRBV19; D gene ambiguous. V lost 2 bases to trimming and J lost 1 base, with 11 bases between them. Germline V gives CDR1 LNHDA, CDR2 SQIVND (reference sequence). The CDR3 extends over 16 amino acids. The CDR3 spells CASSISRPGNTGELFF. As DNA, the CDR3 is TGTGCCAGTAGTATAAGCCGGCCTGGGAACACCGGGGAGCTGTTTTTT. The full variable domain, in which reference TRBV19 and TRBJ2-2 provide the parts outside the CDR3, is DGGITQSPKYLFRKEGQNVTLSCEQNLNHDAMYWYRQDPGQGLRLIYYSQIVNDFQKGDIAEGYSVSREKKESFPLTVTSAQKNPTAFYLCASSISRPGNTGELFFGEGSRLTVL.

The chain has TRBV15 and TRBJ1-4, with D possibly matching TRBD1 (5 bases). Germline V lookup: CDR1 LNHNV, CDR2 YYDKDF (reference sequence). This CDR3 is 14 amino acids long. V lost 3 bases, J lost 8 bases, and 13 bases lay in between. The CDR3 spells CATSRGWAGEKLFF. In DNA, the CDR3 is TGTGCCACCAGCAGGGGATGGGCAGGGGAAAAACTGTTTTTT.

This clonotype occurred a few times. The chain carries TRBV29-1 and TRBJ1-4; 10 bases are a match to TRBD1. V was clipped by 7 bases and J by 6 bases; unmatched bases: 8. The germline V gene has CDR1 SQVTM and CDR2 ANQGSEA. This CDR3 region has 14 residues. The CDR3 DNA sequence: TGCAGCGCCCGACCGACAGGGGGCTATGAAAAACTGTTTTTT. Its protein is CSARPTGGYEKLFF.

This clonotype has only a few counts. The V gene is TRBV6-1, the J gene TRBJ1-2; D gene uncertain. Germline V gene lookup returns CDR1 MNHNS and CDR2 SASEGT. Trimming removed 3 bases at V and 4 bases at J, with 0 bases between. This CDR3 has 10 residues. In DNA form, the CDR3 reads TGTGCCAGCAGTGACTATGGCTACACCTTC. As protein: CASSDYGYTF.

This chain uses TRBV6-5 with TRBJ1-4, with D unresolved. V lost 4 bases to trimming and J lost 13 bases, with 10 bases between them. This CDR3 comprises 11 residues. Germline assignment: CDR1 MNHEY and CDR2 SVGAGI. The DNA for the CDR3 is TGTGCCAGCAGTTGGGTTGATAGACTGTTTTTT. This sequence encodes CASSWVDRLFF.

This clonotype was detected only a few times. This rearrangement joins TRBV6-1 to TRBJ1-1; possibly TRBD1 for D (6 bases). With 7 bases removed from V and 2 bases from J, the gap between germline ends came to 14 bases. Germline CDR1 reads MNHNS; CDR2 reads SASEGT. The CDR3 length is 14 residues. CDR3 sequence: CASNDWGQNTEAFF. Here the CDR3 DNA reads TGTGCCAGCAATGACTGGGGGCAAAACACTGAAGCTTTCTTT.

This clonotype was counted between two and nine times. The rearrangement links TRBV7-9 to TRBJ1-1; tentatively, D is TRBD1 (5 bases). Between the trimmed V and J ends, which lost 5 bases and 5 bases, there was a span of 12 bases. Germline V gene sequence: CDR1 SEHNR, CDR2 FQNEAQ (reference sequence). This CDR3 spans 13 amino acids. The CDR3 protein is CASSRPGRTEAFF. CDR3 coding DNA: TGTGCCAGCAGCCGCCCAGGGAGGACTGAAGCTTTCTTT.

This chain uses TRBV29-1 with TRBJ2-5; 7 nucleotides agree with TRBD1. This CDR3 is built from 12 residues. Germline CDR1 reads SQVTM; CDR2 reads ANQGSEA. Trimming at V came to 8 bases and at J to 4 bases, leaving 7 bases not matched to a gene. CDR3 nucleotide sequence: TGCAGCATAACGACAGGGCCAGAGACCCAGTACTTC. It encodes CSITTGPETQYF.

This clonotype was seen only a few times. The CDR3 DNA reads TGTGCCAGCTCCGCGCCGTACCAAGAGACCCAGTACTTC. Translated: CASSAPYQETQYF. V gene TRBV27 combines with J gene TRBJ2-5, with D uncertain. This CDR3 spans 13 amino acids. Germline lookup yields CDR1 MNHEY and CDR2 SMNVEV (reference sequence). The ends were cut back, 8 bases at V and 0 bases at J, with 10 bases in the middle.

V gene TRBV27 combines with J gene TRBJ1-4, with unresolved D. The germline gives CDR1 MNHEY, CDR2 SMNVEV (reference sequence). The CDR3 loop spans 17 amino acids. Trimming left V 4 bases short and J 0 bases short, with 15 bases between. DNA of the CDR3: TGTGCCAGCAGTTACCGTGGTACGAGAACAACTAATGAAAAACTGTTTTTT. The encoded protein is CASSYRGTRTTNEKLFF.

In this sample, this clonotype turned up a few times. The V gene is TRBV28, the J gene TRBJ1-2; 7 bases align to TRBD1. The CDR3 is made up of 13 amino acids. J was trimmed by 3 bases and V by 7 bases; bases with no gene match: 5. The germline CDR1 and CDR2 sequences are MDHEN and SYDVKM. The DNA of the CDR3 is TGTGCCAGCATCACCGACAGGGACTATGGCTACACCTTC. Translating it yields CASITDRDYGYTF.

This clonotype was counted between two and nine times. This chain links TRBV30 with TRBJ1-6, with a possible D match to TRBD1 (6 bases). Deletions cut 5 bases from V and 10 bases from J, with 12 bases between. The CDR3 is 12 amino acids. Germline V CDR1 and CDR2: GTSNPN, SVGIG (reference sequence). The CDR3 sequence: CAWRGARSPLHF. CDR3 DNA sequence: TGTGCCTGGCGGGGGGCGCGATCACCCCTCCACTTT.

The chain carries TRBV7-2 and TRBJ2-3; 10 bases fit TRBD2. This CDR3 comprises 19 residues. The V gene end was trimmed by 2 bases and the J gene end by 0 bases; junction bases not matched to a gene: 11. Per germline, CDR1 SGHTA and CDR2 FQGNSA. This CDR3 is CASSLLSASGGLSTDTQYF. The CDR3 coding sequence is TGTGCCAGCAGCTTACTTTCGGCTAGCGGGGGACTTAGCACAGATACGCAGTATTTT.

V and J are TRBV15 and TRBJ1-6, with 9 nucleotides matching TRBD1. Germline trimming cut 3 bases from V and 8 bases from J; bases unmatched to any gene: 5. Germline V CDR1 and CDR2: LNHNV, YYDKDF (reference sequence). CDR3 length equals 15 residues. CDR3 in amino acids: CATSRAGTGHSPLHF. The CDR3 DNA reads TGTGCCACCAGCAGGGCCGGGACAGGGCATTCACCCCTCCACTTT. Full variable domain (rest looked up from reference TRBV15 and TRBJ1-6): DAMVIQNPRYQVTQFGKPVTLSCSQTLNHNVMYWYQQKSSQAPKLLFHYYDKDFNNEADTPDNFQSRRPNTSFCFLDIRSPGLGDTAMYLCATSRAGTGHSPLHFGNGTRLTVT.

This chain uses TRBV7-9 with TRBJ1-4; 10 nucleotides line up with TRBD1. Germline V gene data show CDR1 as SEHNR and CDR2 as FQNEAQ (reference sequence). CDR3 length equals 14 residues. After removal of 5 bases from V and 4 bases from J, the junction contained 1 base not matched to a gene. As DNA, the CDR3 is TGTGCCAGCAGCGGGGACAGGGGTAATGAAAAACTGTTTTTT. It codes for CASSGDRGNEKLFF.

This clonotype rates as medium-sized. V is TRBV20-1 and J is TRBJ1-5; TRBD1 agrees at 7 bases. Germline CDR1 and CDR2: DFQATT and SNEGSKA (reference sequence). The V segment lost 1 base and the J segment 9 bases; nucleotides outside the gene matches: 6. The CDR3 runs 13 residues. The CDR3 protein is CSARADRARPQHF. The DNA of the CDR3 is TGCAGTGCTAGAGCAGACAGGGCCCGGCCCCAGCATTTT.

This clonotype has a handful of counts. V gene TRBV27 combines with J gene TRBJ1-2, with D tentatively TRBD1 (6 bases). The CDR3 totals 15 residues. V was shortened by 3 bases and J by 8 bases, with 19 bases between the two germline ends. CDR1 and CDR2 from the germline V gene are MNHEY and SMNVEV (reference sequence). The CDR3 bases are TGTGCCAGCAGTTTTTACTCGATTGGGGGGGGCGGCTACACCTTC. Its protein product is CASSFYSIGGGGYTF.

CDR3 in amino acids: CASSLPGTGSRDTF. In DNA, the CDR3 is TGTGCCAGCAGCCTTCCCGGGACAGGGTCGAGGGACACCTTC. V and J are TRBV6-1 and TRBJ1-2; 9 bases are shared with TRBD1. There are 14 residues in the CDR3. V was pared by 6 bases and J by 12 bases, with 14 bases of the junction left unmatched. The V gene's germline CDR1 is MNHNS and CDR2 SASEGT.

V usage is TRBV6-1 and J usage is TRBJ1-2; TRBD1 matches 7 bases. CDR3 length: 14 residues. Germline V gives CDR1 MNHNS, CDR2 SASEGT. Unmatched junction bases numbered 1, after V lost 0 bases and J lost 3 bases. This chain's CDR3 is CASSEAQGDYGYTF. In DNA form, the CDR3 reads TGTGCCAGCAGTGAAGCGCAGGGGGACTATGGCTACACCTTC.